Listed below are T cell receptor beta chains from one sample, sequenced in a study of T cells in Graves' hyperthyroidism and ophthalmopathy. TCRdb fed the multiplex PCR reads into MiXCR, producing one record per CDR3 protein. The top ten clones hold about 18% of a sample with approximately 610,000 distinct CDR3 sequences, 16% of them seen once. The sequencing input was blood. The receptors stem from a woman younger than 35 with Graves' hyperthyroidism. The conserved cysteine and the conserved F or W are not part of the CDR3 here. The order of the fields is V gene, CDR3 protein.

v_call: TRBV12-3/TRBV12-4; cdr3_aa: ASRLPRLAGDTGELL
v_call: TRBV4-1; cdr3_aa: ASSRAGLAGPDTQY
v_call: TRBV12-3/TRBV12-4; cdr3_aa: ASSLVVRTSGGGRDTQY
v_call: TRBV4-3; cdr3_aa: ASSQVVSSYNSPLH
v_call: TRBV7-9; cdr3_aa: ASSLEALAVGEQY
v_call: TRBV28; cdr3_aa: ASSSSGGTGELF
v_call: TRBV7-9; cdr3_aa: ASSLERRDREQF
v_call: TRBV3-1; cdr3_aa: ASSQDPLFGQNYGYT
v_call: TRBV6-5; cdr3_aa: ASSYGAASNEKLF
v_call: TRBV5-1; cdr3_aa: ASSPGGGDGGYT
v_call: TRBV5-1; cdr3_aa: ASSLVSASTDTQY
v_call: TRBV28; cdr3_aa: ATSRHSFRSTGELF
v_call: TRBV14; cdr3_aa: ASSQEGVNGYT
v_call: TRBV5-1; cdr3_aa: ASSLLLAGRDEQF
v_call: TRBV5-5; cdr3_aa: ASSSAGSGELF
v_call: TRBV6-1; cdr3_aa: ASSVAGANVLT
v_call: TRBV2; cdr3_aa: ASKKRTSGLPSYNEQF
v_call: TRBV11-2; cdr3_aa: ASSLEDSTDTQY
v_call: TRBV28; cdr3_aa: ASSRRSSSNSPLH
v_call: TRBV19; cdr3_aa: ASSSDRVTDTQY
v_call: TRBV20-1; cdr3_aa: SASPAVNTDTQY
v_call: TRBV20-1; cdr3_aa: SATKNRDDQPQH
v_call: TRBV20-1; cdr3_aa: SAGGDFRGALSDEQY
v_call: TRBV9; cdr3_aa: ASSVGNSVLVNTEAF
v_call: TRBV6-1; cdr3_aa: ASSEVMDRPNYGYT
v_call: TRBV28; cdr3_aa: ASSFPPRGDYGYT
v_call: TRBV20-1; cdr3_aa: SAKPGLAGGSTDTQY
v_call: TRBV13; cdr3_aa: ASSSTRQGGYT
v_call: TRBV12-5; cdr3_aa: ASGLVPRVANYGYT
v_call: TRBV6-5; cdr3_aa: ASSFLTGGIYGYT
v_call: TRBV18; cdr3_aa: ASSTDFNEQY
v_call: TRBV18; cdr3_aa: ASSPPGVAYEQY
v_call: TRBV28; cdr3_aa: ASSSKGGMMNTEAF
v_call: TRBV6-5; cdr3_aa: ASSYSTSGSNEQF
v_call: TRBV11-1; cdr3_aa: ASSLTGTVAEAF
v_call: TRBV6-5; cdr3_aa: ASSYSGPGDEQY
v_call: TRBV24-1; cdr3_aa: ATSDLRAGEGTDTQY
v_call: TRBV5-1; cdr3_aa: ASSLAAGWEVEQF
v_call: TRBV3-1; cdr3_aa: ASSQATLGPYEQY
v_call: TRBV7-2; cdr3_aa: ASSEPGIYYEQY
v_call: TRBV7-9; cdr3_aa: ASSFPGVGQETQY
v_call: TRBV10-3; cdr3_aa: AISDRDNYNEQF
v_call: TRBV14; cdr3_aa: ASSPLTSGVTGEQF
v_call: TRBV28; cdr3_aa: ASSHSSVRQAYEQY
v_call: TRBV11-2; cdr3_aa: ASSSRSPGTHYEQY
v_call: TRBV6-2/TRBV6-3; cdr3_aa: ASTPELGLANYNEQF